This TCR beta chain derives from a study of beta chain features in type 1 diabetes. Points from the study as a whole: There was no resolution here of whether HLA type influences TCRB rearrangement. Naive, central memory and regulatory TCRB repertoires appeared more similar among patients than healthy donors.

Concerning this clone: Its antigen remains unknown.

Expressed TCRB transcripts were sequenced, since all the RNA that had been isolated was reverse transcribed. The assay was immunoSEQ multiplex PCR, and TCRdb's table has in-frame clones only and misses some. The table includes around 240,000 clones, over 9.5% detected once. Every donor had blood drawn once into heparin, approximately 120 mL on average. The receptor was isolated from a woman between 18 and 29 years old in good health. The sequenced material came from naive CD4+ T cells from blood.

The DNA of the CDR3 is TGCAGCGTCGACCAGGGGCTAAGGAACAATGAGCAGTTCTTC. Translated: CSVDQGLRNNEQFF. The V call is TRBV29-1, the J call TRBJ2-1, with a tentative D call TRBD1 (6 bases). CDR3 length: 14 residues. V was pared by 6 bases and J by 5 bases, with 17 bases between. Looked up from germline, CDR1 is SQVTM and CDR2 is ANQGSEA.